One sample yielded the 31 T cell receptor beta chains listed below, sequenced in a study of regulatory T cells in long-lasting Graves disease. Time point specified: persistent/refractory GD, antithyroid drugs over 5 years with positive TRAb. RNA from PBMCs was the source of the TCR library. Libraries of TCR beta came from iRepertoire HTBI primers plus Arm-PCR of CDR3 regions. Using its own MiXCR run on the multiplex PCR reads, TCRdb lists one record per CDR3 protein. The sample shows 450,000 or so distinct CDR3 sequences, approximately 23% of them seen only once. The sequencing here drew on peripheral blood mononuclear cells (PBMCs), taken when the disease was refractory, from a patient treated with antithyroid drugs. Receptors originate from a female donor with Graves disease.

This clonotype was detected many times. This chain joins TRBV6-2 or TRBV6-3 and TRBJ1-4; 11 nucleotides align to TRBD1. The CDR3 spans 15 residues. V dropped 0 bases and J dropped 11; count of bases not matched to a gene: 5. CDR1 is MNHEY and CDR2 is SVGEGT in the germline V gene. CDR3 sequence (DNA): TGTGCCAGCAGTTACTCCGGGACAGGGGGAAGGAAACTGTTTTTT. Translating it yields CASSYSGTGGRKLFF.

The rearrangement uses TRBV30 and TRBJ1-2; possible D gene TRBD1, 6 bases. Deletions cut 3 bases from V and 4 bases from J, with 12 bases between. In germline, CDR1 is GTSNPN, CDR2 SVGIG (reference sequence). The CDR3 has 13 amino acids. The CDR3 DNA reads TGTGCCTGGAGGGCGGGGGCGGGCTATGGCTACACCTTC. This encodes CAWRAGAGYGYTF.

V and J are TRBV7-2 and TRBJ2-6; D might be TRBD1 or TRBD2, each matching 5 bases. Trimming cost V 4 bases and J 4 bases, with 14 bases left between them. Germline values: CDR1 SGHTA, CDR2 FQGNSA. The CDR3 covers 16 residues. CDR3: CASSWSGPGGANVLTF. The CDR3 bases are TGTGCCAGCAGCTGGTCAGGGCCGGGAGGGGCCAACGTCCTGACTTTC.

V and J are TRBV4-1 and TRBJ2-4; D gene uncertain. In germline, CDR1 is MGHRA, CDR2 YSYEKL. The CDR3 has 17 residues. V was clipped by 1 base and J by 1 base, with 14 bases between them. The CDR3 DNA reads as TGCGCCAGCAGCCAAGGTCCCCAATCCGGGGCCAAAAACATTCAGTACTTC. This codes for CASSQGPQSGAKNIQYF.

This clonotype was detected only a few times. In DNA form, the CDR3 reads TGCAGTGCTAGAGAGGATAGGGAGCATCAGCCCCAGCATTTT. As protein: CSAREDREHQPQHF. The chain carries TRBV20-1 and TRBJ1-5; D not certain. In germline, CDR1 is DFQATT, CDR2 SNEGSKA (reference sequence). Deletions cut 0 bases from V and 5 bases from J, with 11 bases between. The CDR3 runs to 14 residues.

This clonotype showed up just a few times. This chain links TRBV19 with TRBJ2-7; TRBD2 aligns across 14 bases. Trimming took 4 bases from V and 4 from J; bases not matched to a gene: 9. Germline V CDR1 and CDR2: LNHDA, SQIVND (reference sequence). This CDR3 region has 17 residues. CDR3 protein: CASSTFGTSGGIYEQYF. CDR3 sequence (DNA): TGTGCCAGTAGTACTTTCGGGACTAGCGGGGGAATATACGAGCAGTACTTC.

This clonotype was observed at least ten times. V usage is TRBV6-2 or TRBV6-3 and J usage is TRBJ1-2, with a possible D match to TRBD1 (5 bases). Germline assignment: CDR1 MNHEY and CDR2 SVGEGT. The V end lost 5 bases, the J end lost 4 bases, and 14 bases lay between the germline ends. The CDR3 is 14 amino acids. The CDR3 DNA reads as TGTGCCAGCAGTGGACCGGGGCGGACCTATGGCTACACCTTC. Protein product: CASSGPGRTYGYTF.

In its sample, this clonotype was seen a few times. The rearrangement joins TRBV4-1 to TRBJ1-1; the D is unclear. Germline V gene data show CDR1 as MGHRA and CDR2 as YSYEKL. V was shortened by 5 bases and J by 2 bases, with 18 bases between the two germline ends. The CDR3 length is 16 residues. CDR3 sequence: CASSKSLGATNTEAFF. CDR3 in DNA: TGCGCCAGCAGCAAGTCCCTAGGAGCTACTAACACTGAAGCTTTCTTT.

The rearrangement links TRBV6-5 to TRBJ2-7, with D tentatively TRBD1 or TRBD2 (5 bases each). Trimming left V 4 bases short and J 3 bases short, with 10 bases between. Germline V gene lookup returns CDR1 MNHEY and CDR2 SVGAGI. This CDR3 comprises 13 residues. The CDR3 region is CASSSGALYEQYF. CDR3 bases: TGTGCCAGCAGTTCCGGGGCCCTCTACGAGCAGTACTTC.

This clonotype has only one observation. V is TRBV10-3 and J is TRBJ1-6, with D possibly being TRBD1 (5 bases). Trimming pared 5 bases from V and 7 bases from J, leaving 9 bases between. Germline-derived CDR1 and CDR2 are ENHRY and SYGVKD. This CDR3 has 13 amino acids. CDR3 loop: CAISRDPNSPLHF. The CDR3 region has the DNA TGTGCCATCAGTCGGGACCCAAATTCACCCCTCCACTTT.

This clonotype appeared a few times. V and J are TRBV7-2 and TRBJ2-7, with D maybe TRBD1 (6 bases). The CDR3 consists of 14 residues. V was pared by 2 bases and J by 9 bases, with 17 bases between. Germline CDR1 and CDR2: SGHTA and FQGNSA. CDR3 protein: CASSLIYRAEVQYF. Here the CDR3 DNA reads TGTGCCAGCAGCTTAATCTACAGGGCAGAGGTGCAGTACTTC.

This clonotype was detected ten times or more. V usage is TRBV12-3 or TRBV12-4 and J usage is TRBJ1-1; no reliable D call. The V end was cut by 3 bases, the J end by 7 bases, with 9 bases between. CDR3 length equals 12 residues. Written as DNA, the CDR3 is TGTGCCAGCAGTTTGGTCAGCCATGAAGCTTTCTTT. This codes for CASSLVSHEAFF.

Many counts were recorded for this clonotype. The rearrangement links TRBV28 to TRBJ1-2, with TRBD1 identical over 8 bases. The CDR3 has 13 amino acids. Unmatched junction bases numbered 4, after V lost 6 bases and J lost 4 bases. CDR1 MDHEN and CDR2 SYDVKM come from the germline V gene. CDR3: CASSPGGSYGYTF. The CDR3 region has the DNA TGTGCCAGCAGCCCAGGGGGCAGCTATGGCTACACCTTC.

This chain links TRBV6-1 with TRBJ2-1; perhaps TRBD1 as D (6 bases). Germline V lookup: CDR1 MNHNS, CDR2 SASEGT. The CDR3 totals 15 residues. Trimming removed 6 bases from V and 0 bases from J, with 12 bases in between. The CDR3 reads CASRAGTLSYNEQFF. CDR3 in DNA: TGTGCCAGCAGAGCCGGGACACTCTCCTACAATGAGCAGTTCTTC.

The chain couples TRBV3-1 to TRBJ2-5; weak D call: TRBD2 (6 bases). Trimming took off 1 base at V and 1 base at J, with 7 bases between the two ends. This CDR3 has 14 residues. The germline V gene has CDR1 LGHDT and CDR2 YNNKEL (reference sequence). The CDR3 reads CASSQVEGQETQYF. DNA for the CDR3: TGTGCCAGCAGCCAAGTGGAGGGCCAAGAGACCCAGTACTTC.

The V gene is TRBV7-8, the J gene TRBJ2-2; TRBD2 matches 11 bases. V lost 5 bases and J lost 5; bases outside the gene matches: 16. The CDR3 is 19 amino acids. CDR1 is SGHVS and CDR2 is FQNEAQ in the germline V gene. The CDR3 nucleotides are TGTGCCAGCAGCCTCGTACTAGCGGGAGCAGCAGGACGTACCGGGGAGCTGTTTTTT. This gives the protein CASSLVLAGAAGRTGELFF. The full variable domain, its missing parts supplied by reference TRBV7-8 and TRBJ2-2, is GAGVSQSPRYKVAKRGQDVALRCDPISGHVSLFWYQQALGQGPEFLTYFQNEAQLDKSGLPSDRFFAERPEGSVSTLKIQRTQQEDSAVYLCASSLVLAGAAGRTGELFFGEGSRLTVL.

With regard to this clonotype: This may stem from a read error, because a much larger clone lies one nucleotide away. The V and J genes are TRBV11-2 and TRBJ2-7, with D uncertain. Germline loops: CDR1 SGHAT, CDR2 FQNNGV. The CDR3 runs to 15 residues. Trimming shortened V by 1 base and J by 3 bases, and 13 bases separated the two germline ends. CDR3 nucleotide sequence: TGTGCCAGCAGCTTAGGCTCGTCACAGCTCTACGAGCAGTACTTC. This sequence encodes CASSLGSSQLYEQYF.

Comment on this clonotype: A much larger clone is a single base away; this may be a read error. This sequence joins TRBV7-2 and TRBJ2-5; no definite D call. The CDR3 has 15 amino acids. Germline CDR1 is SGHTA and CDR2 is FQGNSA. This chain's CDR3 is CASSLGRQYQETQHF. Here the CDR3 DNA reads TGTGCCAGCAGCTTAGGGCGGCAGTACCAAGAGACCCAGCACTTC.

This clonotype was seen a handful of times. The chain joins TRBV30 to TRBJ1-1, with no clear D. V shed 4 bases and J shed 0 bases, with 6 bases lying between them. CDR1 GTSNPN and CDR2 SVGIG come from the germline V gene (reference sequence). This CDR3 has 12 residues. CDR3 in DNA: TGTGCCTGGAACCGGTTGAACACTGAAGCTTTCTTT. This translates into CAWNRLNTEAFF.

This clonotype was detected only once. V gene TRBV28 combines with J gene TRBJ2-1, with D maybe TRBD1 (5 bases). Trimming removed 2 bases at V and 0 bases at J, with 11 bases between. CDR3 size: 16 residues. Germline V gives CDR1 MDHEN, CDR2 SYDVKM. The CDR3 DNA is TGTGCCAGCAGTTTACTAGGCAGGGACTCCTACAATGAGCAGTTCTTC. Amino acids: CASSLLGRDSYNEQFF.

This clonotype was counted many times. The genes are TRBV7-2 and TRBJ2-7; D gene uncertain. Germline CDR1 reads SGHTA; CDR2 reads FQGNSA. CDR3 length: 12 residues. Trimming removed 6 bases at V and 2 bases at J, with 8 bases between. In DNA form, the CDR3 reads TGTGCCAGCAGTGGCGGAACCTACGAGCAGTACTTC. It codes for CASSGGTYEQYF.

The V gene is TRBV6-1, the J gene TRBJ1-4; 9 bases are shared with TRBD1. Per the germline V gene, CDR1 is MNHNS and CDR2 is SASEGT. With 6 bases clipped from V and 7 bases from J, the junction kept 9 bases outside the gene matches. This CDR3 contains 15 residues. The CDR3 loop reads CASRERDREGEKLFF. In nucleotides, the CDR3 is TGTGCCAGCAGGGAACGGGACAGGGAAGGTGAAAAACTGTTTTTT.

Many counts were recorded for this clonotype. The chain employs TRBV15 and TRBJ2-5; 9 bases align to TRBD1. CDR1 and CDR2 from the germline V gene are LNHNV and YYDKDF (reference sequence). V trimming: 5 bases; J trimming: 4 bases; junction bases outside the gene matches: 11. The CDR3 is 16 amino acids. CDR3 residues: CATSPQGAGSGETQYF. CDR3 bases: TGTGCCACCAGCCCACAGGGGGCGGGGTCAGGAGAGACCCAGTACTTC.

This clonotype was counted many times. The rearrangement joins TRBV6-1 to TRBJ1-5, with 8 positions matching TRBD1. Germline CDR1 MNHNS, CDR2 SASEGT. CDR3 length: 14 amino acids. J gave up 6 bases and V 7 bases, and 8 bases lay outside the gene matches. CDR3 loop: CASKTGAGSQPQHF. The CDR3 region has the DNA TGTGCCAGCAAGACAGGGGCTGGGAGTCAGCCCCAGCATTTT.

This clonotype occurred many times. This chain uses TRBV11-1 with TRBJ2-4; 8 bases line up with TRBD2. The V gene end was trimmed by 2 bases and the J gene end by 0 bases; junction bases not matched to a gene: 0. The germline V gene has CDR1 SGHAT and CDR2 FQDESV (reference sequence). The CDR3 spans 15 residues. CDR3 sequence reads: CASSLLAGAKNIQYF. In DNA form, the CDR3 reads TGTGCCAGCAGCTTACTAGCGGGAGCCAAAAACATTCAGTACTTC.

The sample holds many counts of this clonotype. The chain uses TRBV2 and TRBJ2-5; unclear D gene. The CDR3 has 13 amino acids. Per germline, CDR1 SNHLY and CDR2 FYNNEI. V lost 5 bases and J 2 bases, leaving 9 bases between the germline ends. Here the CDR3 DNA reads TGTGCCAGCAGTCCACAGAGACAAGAGACCCAGTACTTC. Translating it yields CASSPQRQETQYF.

This clonotype was detected many times. This sequence joins TRBV29-1 and TRBJ1-2; no firm D call. This CDR3 is 13 amino acids long. The ends were cut back, 3 bases at V and 3 bases at J, with 11 bases in the middle. Germline loops: CDR1 SQVTM, CDR2 ANQGSEA. The chain's CDR3 is CSVDHALDYGYTF. The CDR3 coding sequence is TGCAGCGTTGACCATGCACTGGACTATGGCTACACCTTC.

This sequence joins TRBV7-9 and TRBJ2-7, with D maybe TRBD2 (6 bases). The V end was cut by 7 bases, the J end by 1 base, with 14 bases between. The CDR3 runs 14 residues. Germline V gives CDR1 SEHNR, CDR2 FQNEAQ (reference sequence). The CDR3 loop is CASTNGGISYEQYF. CDR3 coding DNA: TGTGCCAGCACAAATGGGGGGATTTCCTACGAGCAGTACTTC.

This rearrangement joins TRBV9 to TRBJ2-2; 8 bases are shared with TRBD2. The length of the CDR3 is 14 residues. V dropped 5 bases and J dropped 5; count of bases not matched to a gene: 5. Germline lookup yields CDR1 SGDLS and CDR2 YYNGEE. The CDR3 protein is CASRVTGGTGELFF. The CDR3 coding sequence is TGTGCCAGCAGAGTGACGGGAGGGACCGGGGAGCTGTTTTTT.

This clonotype was found many times. This chain connects TRBV2 to TRBJ1-2; possible D gene TRBD1, 6 bases. Germline CDR1 and CDR2: SNHLY and FYNNEI. The CDR3 is made up of 13 amino acids. Trimming pared 8 bases from V and 4 bases from J, leaving 14 bases between. CDR3 DNA: TGTGCCAGCGGAAGGGGGGACTCCTATGGCTACACCTTC. Amino acids: CASGRGDSYGYTF.

This clonotype has only a few counts. This chain connects TRBV4-3 to TRBJ1-2, with no clear D. This CDR3 has 13 residues. V was pared by 1 base and J by 4 bases, with 7 bases between. The germline V gene has CDR1 LGHNA and CDR2 YSLEER. This CDR3 reads CASSQVSGYGYTF. CDR3 coding DNA: TGCGCCAGCAGCCAAGTAAGCGGCTATGGCTACACCTTC.